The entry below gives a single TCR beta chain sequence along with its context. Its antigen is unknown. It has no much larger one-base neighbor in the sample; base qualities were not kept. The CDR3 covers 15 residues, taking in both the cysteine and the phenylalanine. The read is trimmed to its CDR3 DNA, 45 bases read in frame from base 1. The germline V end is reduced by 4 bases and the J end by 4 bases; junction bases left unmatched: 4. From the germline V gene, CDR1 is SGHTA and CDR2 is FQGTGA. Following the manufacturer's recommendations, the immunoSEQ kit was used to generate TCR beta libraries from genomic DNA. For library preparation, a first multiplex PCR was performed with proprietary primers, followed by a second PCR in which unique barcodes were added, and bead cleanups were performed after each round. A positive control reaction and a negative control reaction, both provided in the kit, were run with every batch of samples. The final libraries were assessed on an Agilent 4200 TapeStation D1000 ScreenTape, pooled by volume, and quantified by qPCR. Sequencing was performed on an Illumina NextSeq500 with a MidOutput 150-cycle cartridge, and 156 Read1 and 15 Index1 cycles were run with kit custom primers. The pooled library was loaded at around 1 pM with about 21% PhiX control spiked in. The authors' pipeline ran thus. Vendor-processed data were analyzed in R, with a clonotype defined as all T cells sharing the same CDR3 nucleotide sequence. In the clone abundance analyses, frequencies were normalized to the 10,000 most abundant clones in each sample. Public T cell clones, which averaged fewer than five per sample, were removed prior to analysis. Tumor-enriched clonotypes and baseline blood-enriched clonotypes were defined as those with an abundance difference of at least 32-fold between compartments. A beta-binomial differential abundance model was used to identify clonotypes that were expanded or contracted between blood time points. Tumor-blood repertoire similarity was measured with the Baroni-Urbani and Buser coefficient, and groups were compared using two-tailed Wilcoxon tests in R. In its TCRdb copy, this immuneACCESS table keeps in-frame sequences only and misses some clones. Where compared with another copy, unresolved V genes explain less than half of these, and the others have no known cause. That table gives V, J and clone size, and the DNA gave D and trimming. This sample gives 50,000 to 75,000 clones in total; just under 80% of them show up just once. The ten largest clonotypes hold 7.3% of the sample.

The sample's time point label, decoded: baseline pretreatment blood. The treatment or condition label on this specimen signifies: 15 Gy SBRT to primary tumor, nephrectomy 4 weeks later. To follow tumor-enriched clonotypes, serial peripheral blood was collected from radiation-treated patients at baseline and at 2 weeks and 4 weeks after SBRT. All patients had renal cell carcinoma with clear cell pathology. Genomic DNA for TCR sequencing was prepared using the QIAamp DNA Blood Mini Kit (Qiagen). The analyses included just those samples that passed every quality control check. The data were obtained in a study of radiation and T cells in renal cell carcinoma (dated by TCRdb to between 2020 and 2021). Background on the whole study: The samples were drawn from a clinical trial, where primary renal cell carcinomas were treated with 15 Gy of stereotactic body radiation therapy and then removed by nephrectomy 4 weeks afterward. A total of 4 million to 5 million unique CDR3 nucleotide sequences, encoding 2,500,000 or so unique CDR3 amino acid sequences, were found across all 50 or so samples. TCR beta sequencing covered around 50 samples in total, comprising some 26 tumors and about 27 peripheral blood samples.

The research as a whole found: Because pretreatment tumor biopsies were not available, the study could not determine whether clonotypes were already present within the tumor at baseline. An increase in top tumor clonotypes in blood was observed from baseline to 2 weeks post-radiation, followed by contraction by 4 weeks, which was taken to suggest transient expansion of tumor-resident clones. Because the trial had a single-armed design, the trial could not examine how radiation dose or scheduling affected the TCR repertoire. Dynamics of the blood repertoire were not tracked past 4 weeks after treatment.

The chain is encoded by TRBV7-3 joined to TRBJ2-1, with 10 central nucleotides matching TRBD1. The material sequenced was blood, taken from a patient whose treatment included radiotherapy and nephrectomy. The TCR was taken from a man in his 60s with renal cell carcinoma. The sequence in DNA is TGTGCCAGCAGCTCCACGGGACAGGGGTACAATGAGCAGTTCTTC. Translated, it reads CASSSTGQGYNEQFF.